The 8 T cell receptor beta chains in this list originate from one sample, sequenced in a study of glioma-infiltrating T cells. Amplification of TCR alpha and beta CDR3 regions from RNA used iRepertoire nested multiplex PCR. TCRdb fed the multiplex PCR reads into MiXCR, producing one record per CDR3 protein. The data contain 300,000 to 450,000 distinct CDR3 sequences, roughly two fifths of them singletons. The source material was glioma tissue, nonneoplastic brain tissue, or PBMCs (not recorded which). Receptor source: a human donor with low-grade glioma or glioblastoma, undergoing nonglioma brain surgery, or in good health (not recorded which).

This clonotype appeared many times. The chain is built from TRBV7-2 and TRBJ1-5; no definite D call. Per germline, CDR1 SGHTA and CDR2 FQGNSA. Trimming cost V 6 bases and J 3 bases, with 9 bases left between them. The CDR3 sequence is 13 residues long. The CDR3 nucleotides are TGTGCCAGCAGTACAATGAACAATCAGCCCCAGCATTTT. Encoded protein: CASSTMNNQPQHF.

The chain joins TRBV19 to TRBJ2-1; 9 positions agree with TRBD1. The CDR3 is 13 amino acids. Germline V gene sequence: CDR1 LNHDA, CDR2 SQIVND (reference sequence). With 5 bases clipped from V and 8 bases from J, the junction kept 4 bases outside the gene matches. The DNA of the CDR3 is TGTGCCAGTAGTTATACAGGGGGCCATGAGCAGTTCTTC. It translates to CASSYTGGHEQFF.

This clonotype was seen a handful of times. V gene TRBV6-5 combines with J gene TRBJ2-5; D unresolved. The length of the CDR3 is 12 residues. Germline V lookup: CDR1 MNHEY, CDR2 SVGAGI. Trimming stripped 10 bases from V and 4 bases from J, with 13 bases between. The chain's CDR3 is CATRLAGETQYF. The DNA of the CDR3 is TGTGCCACCCGTCTGGCCGGAGAGACCCAGTACTTC.

In its sample, this clonotype was seen many times. The rearrangement uses TRBV27 and TRBJ2-7, with D possibly being TRBD1 (6 bases). CDR3 length equals 14 residues. The germline V and J ends were trimmed by 5 bases and 4 bases, with 15 bases remaining between them. Germline values: CDR1 MNHEY, CDR2 SMNVEV (reference sequence). CDR3 residues: CASSRTGQGYEQYF. The CDR3 region has the DNA TGTGCCAGCAGTAGAACAGGGCAAGGGTACGAGCAGTACTTC.

This clonotype was seen more than once but under ten times. J is TRBJ1-2 and V is TRBV7-2; D is possibly TRBD1 (6 bases). Trimming pared 3 bases from V and 5 bases from J, leaving 13 bases between. The CDR3 length is 14 residues. Germline-derived CDR1 and CDR2 are SGHTA and FQGNSA. Here the CDR3 DNA reads TGTGCCAGCAGCTTTTTCGGGGGACATTATGGCTACACCTTC. Protein product: CASSFFGGHYGYTF. The whole variable domain, remainder taken from reference TRBV7-2 and TRBJ1-2, is GAGVSQSPSNKVTEKGKDVELRCDPISGHTALYWYRQSLGQGLEFLIYFQGNSAPDKSGLPSDRFSAERTGGSVSTLTIQRTQQEDSAVYLCASSFFGGHYGYTFGSGTRLTVV.

This clonotype was observed at least ten times. V gene TRBV6-5 combines with J gene TRBJ2-2; D is possibly TRBD2 (6 bases). The CDR3 is 16 amino acids. CDR1 MNHEY and CDR2 SVGAGI come from the germline V gene. V dropped 1 base and J dropped 6 bases, with 15 bases sitting between them. The CDR3 region has the DNA TGTGCCAGCAGTTACTACGGGAGACCCCACCCCGGGGAGCTGTTTTTT. Translating gives CASSYYGRPHPGELFF.

To note about this clonotype: A read error may be the cause here, since a much bigger clone is one base away. The chain has TRBV28 and TRBJ1-2; no clear D. Looked up from germline, CDR1 is MDHEN and CDR2 is SYDVKM. Trimming took 5 bases from V and 4 from J, leaving 20 bases between them. This CDR3 has 16 amino acids. The CDR3 loop reads CASSPTYKKWSYGYTF. The CDR3 coding sequence is TGTGCCAGCAGTCCGACCTACAAGAAATGGAGCTATGGCTACACCTTC.

Remarks on this clonotype: Possible read error: a much larger clone is one base away. The gene calls are TRBV15 and TRBJ2-1; possibly TRBD1 or TRBD2 for D (5 bases each). In germline, CDR1 is LNHNV, CDR2 YYDKDF (reference sequence). V lost 6 bases, J lost 2 bases, and 17 bases lay in between. The CDR3 extends over 16 amino acids. The CDR3 DNA reads TGTGCCACCAGAAGATCCGGGACCGTGACCTACAATGAGCAGTTCTTC. It yields the protein CATRRSGTVTYNEQFF.